These T cell receptor beta chains were read from a single sample in a study of CD8+ T cells in alopecia areata. Generated by immunoSEQ multiplex PCR, the TCRdb table keeps only in-frame clones and is missing some. The data contain around 250,000 clones, about 68% of them singletons. Sequences were derived from CD4+ T cells sorted from blood, sampled at week 0. Every receptor here comes from a human donor with alopecia areata. Both conserved end residues are part of each CDR3. Each record gives: D gene, clone size, J gene, V gene, CDR3 DNA, CDR3 protein. A D gene is named only where the DNA matches it firmly. Expanded clones get a size class; other rows say once, few or many, or leave the size out.

>.|few|TRBJ2-7|TRBV7-9
TGTGCCAGCAGCACCTCAGGGGGGTCCTACGAGCAGTACTTC
CASSTSGGSYEQYF
>.|.|TRBJ1-5|TRBV5-4
TGTGCCAGCAGCTTGGTTTTGGCCCAGCATTTT
CASSLVLAQHF
>.|.|TRBJ2-1|TRBV7-2
TGTGCCAGCAGCTTAGATGGCTACAATGAGCAGTTCTTC
CASSLDGYNEQFF
>.|.|TRBJ1-2|TRBV4-2
TGTGCCAGCAGCCAAGATGTGACTTCTGCAGCTAAAAACTATGGCTACACCTTC
CASSQDVTSAAKNYGYTF
>TRBD2|.|TRBJ2-5|TRBV4-3
TGCGCCAGCAGCAACCTGGGGCTAGCGGGAGTTGAGACCCAGTACTTC
CASSNLGLAGVETQYF
>TRBD2|once|TRBJ2-3|TRBV7-9
TGTGCCAGCAGCCTACTTAGCGGGACGGGAACAGATACGCAGTATTTT
CASSLLSGTGTDTQYF
>.|.|TRBJ2-1|TRBV20-1
TGCAGTGCCACCGGGCAACATGAGCAGTTCTTC
CSATGQHEQFF
>TRBD1|.|TRBJ2-2|TRBV29-1
TGCAGCGCCAAAAGGGGGCAGGGATATAGGTCCGGGGAGCTGTTTTTT
CSAKRGQGYRSGELFF
>.|.|TRBJ1-4|TRBV7-8
TGTGCCAGCAGCTTTCTCGCGGCAGGGCATTTGTTTTTT
CASSFLAAGHLFF
>.|few|TRBJ1-6|TRBV14
TGTGCCAGCAGCCAAACTTCTGGGAGTTCACCCCTCCACTTT
CASSQTSGSSPLHF
>TRBD1|.|TRBJ1-2|TRBV29-1
TGCAGCGGTCAGGGGGCTGGGGGCTACACCTTC
CSGQGAGGYTF
>.|.|TRBJ2-3|TRBV9
TGTGCCAGCAGCCCCAGGGGCGGGAACACAGATACGCAGTATTTT
CASSPRGGNTDTQYF
>.|.|TRBJ1-1|TRBV30
TGTGCCTGGAGCCAACATGGGGACACTGAAGCTTTCTTT
CAWSQHGDTEAFF
>.|.|TRBJ1-4|TRBV30
TGTGCCTGGAGTGTAGGATCCCCGGGGGAAAAACTGTTTTTT
CAWSVGSPGEKLFF
>.|.|TRBJ1-2|TRBV6-5
TGTGCCAGCACTTTACAGGGACGGGGCTACACCTTC
CASTLQGRGYTF
>.|few|TRBJ1-4|TRBV5-1
TGCGCCAGCAGCTTGGACAAAAGGACTAATGAAAAACTGTTTTTT
CASSLDKRTNEKLFF
>TRBD2|.|TRBJ2-3|TRBV5-1
TGCGCCAGCAGCTTTCAAGCGGGAGACAGCACAGATACGCAGTATTTT
CASSFQAGDSTDTQYF
>TRBD2|.|TRBJ2-3|TRBV7-9
TGTGCCAGCAGCAGACTCGGGACGACTAGCACGCAGTATTTT
CASSRLGTTSTQYF
>.|.|TRBJ1-1|TRBV18
TGTGCCAGCTCACAACAGTTGAACACTGAAGCTTTCTTT
CASSQQLNTEAFF
>TRBD2|.|TRBJ2-2|TRBV29-1
TGCAGCGGGATGACTAGCGGGGGGTTCACCGGGGAGCTGTTTTTT
CSGMTSGGFTGELFF
>TRBD1|.|TRBJ2-7|TRBV2
TGTGCCAGCAGTGATAGGACAGGAACCTACGAGCAGTACTTC
CASSDRTGTYEQYF
>.|.|TRBJ2-3|TRBV29-1
TGCAGCGTTGTCGTCGGCACAGATACGCAGTATTTT
CSVVVGTDTQYF
>.|few|TRBJ1-4|TRBV2
TGTGCCAGCAGGCCGGGACCCTTGGGTGAAAAACTGTTTTTT
CASRPGPLGEKLFF
>TRBD1|few|TRBJ1-2|TRBV4-2
TGTGCCAGCAGACGTATCTTGTCCGGGACAGGGAACTATGGCTACACCTTC
CASRRILSGTGNYGYTF
>.|.|TRBJ2-3|TRBV30
TGTGCCTGGAGTTTGATTTCAGATACGCAGTATTTT
CAWSLISDTQYF
>.|.|TRBJ1-1|TRBV7-3
TGTGCCAGCAGCCCAGGACACGGAAGGACTGAAGCTTTCTTT
CASSPGHGRTEAFF
>.|.|TRBJ2-7|TRBV10-3
TGTGCCATCAGTGCGATGGGCAGCAACTACGAGCAGTACTTC
CAISAMGSNYEQYF
>.|.|TRBJ1-1|TRBV4-1
TGCGCCAGCAGCCGGGAGCGGACGACGGGGGGGCGGACTGAAGCTTTCTTT
CASSRERTTGGRTEAFF
>.|.|TRBJ1-5|TRBV2
TGTGCCAGCAGTATCAGGACAGTAAAGGATCAGCCCCAGCATTTT
CASSIRTVKDQPQHF
>TRBD1|.|TRBJ1-2|TRBV5-4
TGTGCCAGCACCCGACAGGGGCTGGTCAATGGCTACACCTTC
CASTRQGLVNGYTF
>.|.|TRBJ2-7|TRBV27
TGTGCCAGCAGTACCGGGCAGGAACCCTCCTACGAGCAGTACTTC
CASSTGQEPSYEQYF
>TRBD2|.|TRBJ2-1|TRBV30
TGTGCCTGGGCCCCTGGGAGGGGATGGGATGAGCAGTTCTTC
CAWAPGRGWDEQFF
>.|once|TRBJ2-5|TRBV15
TGTGCCACCAGCAAGGGACCTTGGAGGGAGACCCAGTACTTC
CATSKGPWRETQYF
>.|.|TRBJ1-2|TRBV27
TGTGCCAGCACCAGAACCCCCGGATCCTATGGCTACACCTTC
CASTRTPGSYGYTF
>TRBD2|.|TRBJ2-3|TRBV19
TGTGCCAGTACCTTAGCGGGGGCCACAGATACGCAGTATTTT
CASTLAGATDTQYF
>.|.|TRBJ1-5|TRBV19
TGTGCCAGTAGCCATAGGTCCGGGTATAGCAATCAGCCCCAGCATTTT
CASSHRSGYSNQPQHF
>TRBD1|.|TRBJ1-2|TRBV4-3
TGCGCCAGCAGCCAGTACAGGGGACTCAGCTCTTCTGGCTACACCTTC
CASSQYRGLSSSGYTF
>TRBD2|.|TRBJ2-1|TRBV7-6
TGTGCCAGCAGCTTAGCGCTAGCGGGGGGTGATGAGCAGTTCTTC
CASSLALAGGDEQFF
>.|.|TRBJ1-1|TRBV6-5
TGTGCCAGCGGGCTCCCTCTACCCACTGAAGCTTTCTTT
CASGLPLPTEAFF
>.|.|TRBJ1-1|TRBV9
TGTGCCAGCAGCCCAGGGACGGCGAACACTGAAGCTTTCTTT
CASSPGTANTEAFF
>.|.|TRBJ1-1|TRBV29-1
TGCAGCGTTTCCTATGAGGGGGGGACTGAAGCTTTCTTT
CSVSYEGGTEAFF
>.|.|TRBJ2-3|TRBV5-6
TGTGCCAGCAGCTTGCGCGGGGCTAGCACAGATACGCAGTATTTT
CASSLRGASTDTQYF